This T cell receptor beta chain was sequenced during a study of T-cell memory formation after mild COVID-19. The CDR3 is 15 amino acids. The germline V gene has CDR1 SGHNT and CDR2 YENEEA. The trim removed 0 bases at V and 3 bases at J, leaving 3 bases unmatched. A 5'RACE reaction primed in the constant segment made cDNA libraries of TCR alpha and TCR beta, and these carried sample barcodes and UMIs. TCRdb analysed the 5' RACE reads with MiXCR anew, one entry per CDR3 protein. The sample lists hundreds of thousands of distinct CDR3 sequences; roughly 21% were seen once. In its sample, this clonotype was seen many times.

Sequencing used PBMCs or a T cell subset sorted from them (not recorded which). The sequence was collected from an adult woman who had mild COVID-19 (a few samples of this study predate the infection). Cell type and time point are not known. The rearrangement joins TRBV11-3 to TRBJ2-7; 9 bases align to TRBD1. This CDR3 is CASSLDRDRDYEQYF. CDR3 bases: TGTGCCAGCAGCTTAGATAGGGACAGGGACTACGAGCAGTACTTC. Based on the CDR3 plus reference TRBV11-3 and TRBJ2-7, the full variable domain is EAGVVQSPRYKIIEKKQPVAFWCNPISGHNTLYWYLQNLGQGPELLIRYENEEAVDDSQLPKDRFSAERLKGVDSTLKIQPAELGDSAVYLCASSLDRDRDYEQYFGPGTRLTVT.